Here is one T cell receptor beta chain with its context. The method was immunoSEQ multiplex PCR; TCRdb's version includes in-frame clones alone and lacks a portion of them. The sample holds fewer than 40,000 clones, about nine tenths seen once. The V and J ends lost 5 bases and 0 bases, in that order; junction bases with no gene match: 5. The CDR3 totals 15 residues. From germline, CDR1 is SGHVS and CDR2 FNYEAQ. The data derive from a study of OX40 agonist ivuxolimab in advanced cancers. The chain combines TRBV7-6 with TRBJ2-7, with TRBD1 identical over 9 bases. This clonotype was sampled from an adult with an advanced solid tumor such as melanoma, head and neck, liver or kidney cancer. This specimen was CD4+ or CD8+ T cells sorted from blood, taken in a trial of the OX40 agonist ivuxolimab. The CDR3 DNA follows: TGTGCCAGCAGCACGTCGACAGGGGGCTCCTACGAGCAGTACTTC. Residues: CASSTSTGGSYEQYF.